Following are 22 T cell receptor beta chains from one sample sequenced in a study of breast tumors, draining lymph nodes, adjacent tissues. Using its own MiXCR run on the multiplex PCR reads, TCRdb lists one record per CDR3 protein. The sample has 45,000 or so distinct CDR3 sequences, 20% to 25% seen once; the top ten hold 8%. Specimen: breast tumor tissue. Every receptor here comes from a female donor with breast cancer. Some clones in this sample may be carry-over from other donors' samples.

In this sample, this clonotype turned up many times. The chain carries TRBV27 and TRBJ1-2, with unresolved D. Germline V gives CDR1 MNHEY, CDR2 SMNVEV (reference sequence). Trimming pared 5 bases from V and 7 bases from J, leaving 11 bases between. This CDR3 has 12 residues. The CDR3 here is CASSLPPGGYTF. The CDR3, as DNA: TGTGCCAGCAGTCTCCCCCCGGGTGGCTACACCTTC.

This clonotype is labeled as medium-sized. In DNA form, the CDR3 reads TGTGCCACCAGCCAGGATGAGGGTTCCTCCTACGAGCAGTACTTC. Its protein product is CATSQDEGSSYEQYF. The genes are TRBV15 and TRBJ2-7; D might be TRBD2 (5 bases). V shed 5 bases and J shed 0 bases, with 14 bases lying between them. In germline, CDR1 is LNHNV, CDR2 YYDKDF (reference sequence). The CDR3 consists of 15 residues.

This clonotype was counted only a few times. The genes are TRBV18 and TRBJ2-2; 9 bases are shared with TRBD1. The CDR3 has 15 residues. V was pared by 5 bases and J by 3 bases, with 4 bases of the junction left unmatched. Germline V CDR1 and CDR2: KGHSH, LQKENI. The CDR3 sequence is CASSRTGEDTGELFF. The CDR3 DNA reads TGTGCCAGCTCAAGGACAGGGGAAGACACCGGGGAGCTGTTTTTT.

This clonotype occurred many times. The V call is TRBV2, the J call TRBJ1-5; 7 nucleotides align to TRBD1. Germline-derived CDR1 and CDR2 are SNHLY and FYNNEI. Losses at the gene ends were 2 bases for V and 7 bases for J; bases not matched to a gene: 8. This CDR3 comprises 15 residues. The CDR3 bases are TGTGCCAGCAGTGAATGGGGTTCCAGGGGGCAGCCCCAGCATTTT. Its translation is CASSEWGSRGQPQHF.

The table lists this clonotype with many counts. Here the CDR3 reads CSADRVDTQYF. The CDR3 DNA sequence: TGCAGTGCCGACAGGGTAGATACGCAGTATTTT. The chain employs TRBV20-1 and TRBJ2-3, with 7 bases matching TRBD1. Germline V gene lookup returns CDR1 DFQATT and CDR2 SNEGSKA (reference sequence). J gave up 5 bases and V 6 bases, and 2 bases lay outside the gene matches. This CDR3 comprises 11 residues.

The chain carries TRBV4-1 and TRBJ2-1; 8 bases agree with TRBD2. CDR3 length equals 15 residues. Germline V gives CDR1 MGHRA, CDR2 YSYEKL. V shed 1 base, J shed 4 bases, and the junction held 3 bases outside the gene matches. The CDR3 nucleotides read TGCGCCAGCAGCCAAGGTACTAGCGGTTACAATGAGCAGTTCTTC. Encoded protein: CASSQGTSGYNEQFF.

This clonotype has at least ten counts. The rearrangement uses TRBV5-1 and TRBJ2-7; 8 bases are a match to TRBD2. Germline V gene lookup returns CDR1 SGHRS and CDR2 YFSETQ. Trimming took 3 bases from V and 2 from J; bases not matched to a gene: 16. This CDR3 has 18 amino acids. In nucleotides, the CDR3 is TGCGCCAGCAGCTCGGGACCCAGGCGGGCGGGGGGAGCCTACGAGCAGTACTTC. It is translated as CASSSGPRRAGGAYEQYF.

The chain combines TRBV7-9 with TRBJ2-7, with D possibly TRBD2 on 6 matching bases. The CDR3 sequence is 15 residues long. Germline V gene sequence: CDR1 SEHNR, CDR2 FQNEAQ (reference sequence). V lost 7 bases to trimming and J lost 0 bases, with 16 bases between them. The CDR3 DNA reads as TGTGCCAGCAACCGCGGGGACTGGGTCTCCTACGAGCAGTACTTC. This translates into CASNRGDWVSYEQYF.

Ten or more counts support this clonotype. J is TRBJ2-7 and V is TRBV9; possible D gene TRBD1, 6 bases. Germline V lookup: CDR1 SGDLS, CDR2 YYNGEE. Trimming took off 3 bases at V and 0 bases at J, with 10 bases between the two ends. This CDR3 is 14 amino acids long. The DNA of the CDR3 is TGTGCCAGCAGCGGGACAGTAAGCTCCTACGAGCAGTACTTC. It encodes CASSGTVSSYEQYF. The full variable domain, in which reference TRBV9 and TRBJ2-7 provide the parts outside the CDR3, is DSGVTQTPKHLITATGQRVTLRCSPRSGDLSVYWYQQSLDQGLQFLIQYYNGEERAKGNILERFSAQQFPDLHSELNLSSLELGDSALYFCASSGTVSSYEQYFGPGTRLTVT.

The rearrangement uses TRBV20-1 and TRBJ1-1, with no clear D. Trimming took off 0 bases at V and 4 bases at J, with 9 bases between the two ends. Germline V gene sequence: CDR1 DFQATT, CDR2 SNEGSKA (reference sequence). The CDR3 spans 13 residues. The DNA of the CDR3 is TGCAGTGCTAGAGAGCACCTGATCACTGAAGCTTTCTTT. Its translation: CSAREHLITEAFF.

This clonotype appeared many times. The chain has TRBV30 and TRBJ2-7; a possible D gene is TRBD2 (5 bases). This CDR3 has 14 amino acids. CDR1 and CDR2 from the germline V gene are GTSNPN and SVGIG (reference sequence). V shed 4 bases and J shed 4 bases, with 17 bases lying between them. In DNA, the CDR3 is TGTGCCTGGACCCCCGGCGGGTACTTTTACGAGCAGTACTTC. As protein: CAWTPGGYFYEQYF.

This clonotype was counted between two and nine times. This chain connects TRBV28 to TRBJ2-1, with 10 nucleotides matching TRBD2. Germline V gene sequence: CDR1 MDHEN, CDR2 SYDVKM. This CDR3 region has 14 residues. With V trimmed by 2 bases and J by 7 bases, 2 bases remained unmatched. This CDR3 is CASSLSGRGNEQFF. DNA for the CDR3: TGTGCCAGCAGTTTAAGCGGGAGGGGGAATGAGCAGTTCTTC.

The chain couples TRBV28 to TRBJ1-2, with D perhaps matching TRBD1 (6 bases). V lost 10 bases and J lost 5, with 17 bases in between. The length of the CDR3 is 13 residues. Germline CDR1 MDHEN, CDR2 SYDVKM. In nucleotides, the CDR3 is TGTGCCATCGGGGTCAGGGGAACGTATGGCTACACCTTC. Translating gives CAIGVRGTYGYTF.

The chain links TRBV20-1 to TRBJ1-1, with TRBD1 identical over 8 bases. Germline CDR1 is DFQATT and CDR2 is SNEGSKA (reference sequence). CDR3 length: 13 amino acids. Trimming at V came to 3 bases and at J to 5 bases, leaving 5 bases not matched to a gene. The CDR3 sequence is CSARVTGATEAFF. CDR3 nucleotide sequence: TGCAGTGCTAGGGTGACAGGGGCGACTGAAGCTTTCTTT.

In the case of this clonotype: A much larger clone is a single base away; this may be a read error. The chain uses TRBV24-1 and TRBJ1-2, with D tentatively TRBD1 (5 bases). CDR1 and CDR2 from the germline V gene are KGHDR and SFDVKD. CDR3 length equals 12 residues. The CDR3 reads CATSDSGRGYAF. The CDR3 DNA reads TGTGCCACCAGTGATTCCGGGAGGGGCTACGCCTTC.

Ten or more counts support this clonotype. The J gene is TRBJ1-3, the V gene TRBV11-2; D gene ambiguous. Germline CDR1 and CDR2: SGHAT and FQNNGV. V was pared by 1 base and J by 5 bases, with 0 bases between. This CDR3 is built from 11 residues. The CDR3 reads CASSLGNTIYF. CDR3 nucleotides: TGTGCCAGCAGCTTAGGAAACACCATATATTTT. Looking up the rest from reference TRBV11-2 and TRBJ1-3 gives the full variable domain: EAGVAQSPRYKIIEKRQSVAFWCNPISGHATLYWYQQILGQGPKLLIQFQNNGVVDDSQLPKDRFSAERLKGVDSTLKIQPAKLEDSAVYLCASSLGNTIYFGEGSWLTVV.

J is TRBJ1-1 and V is TRBV5-6; no definite D call. With 1 base removed from V and 11 bases from J, the gap between germline ends came to 12 bases. This CDR3 contains 12 residues. Per the germline V gene, CDR1 is SGHDT and CDR2 is YYEEEE. CDR3 amino acids: CASSLKGGYAFF. The CDR3 bases are TGTGCCAGCAGCTTGAAGGGAGGATACGCTTTCTTT. The full variable domain, its missing parts supplied by reference TRBV5-6 and TRBJ1-1, is DAGVTQSPTHLIKTRGQQVTLRCSPKSGHDTVSWYQQALGQGPQFIFQYYEEEERQRGNFPDRFSGHQFPNYSSELNVNALLLGDSALYLCASSLKGGYAFFGQGTRLTVV.

In this sample, this clonotype turned up many times. The chain employs TRBV6-5 and TRBJ2-3; D is unclear. CDR1 is MNHEY and CDR2 is SVGAGI in the germline V gene. The CDR3 is 14 amino acids. Trimming pared 2 bases from V and 4 bases from J, leaving 10 bases between. The DNA for the CDR3 is TGTGCCAGCAGTTACCTCACAACGGCAGATACGCAGTATTTT. Translation gives CASSYLTTADTQYF.

The genes are TRBV20-1 and TRBJ1-1; TRBD1 is a possible D gene (5 bases). V lost 0 bases and J 3 bases, leaving 11 bases between the germline ends. The CDR3 runs 14 residues. Germline V CDR1 and CDR2: DFQATT, SNEGSKA (reference sequence). CDR3: CSARDPQGHTEAFF. The CDR3 DNA is TGCAGTGCTAGAGATCCTCAGGGCCACACTGAAGCTTTCTTT.

This clonotype was seen repeatedly, ten times or more. The rearrangement links TRBV10-1 to TRBJ1-1; D possibly corresponds to TRBD1 (5 bases). CDR3 length equals 14 residues. Trimming removed 2 bases from V and 4 bases from J, with 11 bases in between. Germline V lookup: CDR1 WNHNN, CDR2 SYGVQD (reference sequence). The CDR3 DNA reads TGCGCCAGCAGTGAGGAGTGGGGGAGCACTGAAGCTTTCTTT. Protein sequence: CASSEEWGSTEAFF.

In its sample, this clonotype was seen a few times. Just one base apart from a much larger clone, this may be a read error. The genes are TRBV7-9 and TRBJ1-4; 12 bases line up with TRBD1. CDR3 length: 11 residues. Looked up from germline, CDR1 is SEHNR and CDR2 is FQNEAQ (reference sequence). CDR3 residues: CSSSQGQGAIF. The CDR3, as DNA: TGTTCCAGCAGCCAGGGACAGGGGGCGATTTTT.

This clonotype was detected only a few times. The chain carries TRBV2 and TRBJ1-1; no definite D call. The CDR3 sequence is 14 residues long. CDR1 and CDR2 from the germline V gene are SNHLY and FYNNEI. V shed 4 bases and J shed 2 bases, with 11 bases lying between them. CDR3 DNA sequence: TGTGCCAGCAGTGTGGTGGAATTTAACACTGAAGCTTTCTTT. Residues: CASSVVEFNTEAFF.